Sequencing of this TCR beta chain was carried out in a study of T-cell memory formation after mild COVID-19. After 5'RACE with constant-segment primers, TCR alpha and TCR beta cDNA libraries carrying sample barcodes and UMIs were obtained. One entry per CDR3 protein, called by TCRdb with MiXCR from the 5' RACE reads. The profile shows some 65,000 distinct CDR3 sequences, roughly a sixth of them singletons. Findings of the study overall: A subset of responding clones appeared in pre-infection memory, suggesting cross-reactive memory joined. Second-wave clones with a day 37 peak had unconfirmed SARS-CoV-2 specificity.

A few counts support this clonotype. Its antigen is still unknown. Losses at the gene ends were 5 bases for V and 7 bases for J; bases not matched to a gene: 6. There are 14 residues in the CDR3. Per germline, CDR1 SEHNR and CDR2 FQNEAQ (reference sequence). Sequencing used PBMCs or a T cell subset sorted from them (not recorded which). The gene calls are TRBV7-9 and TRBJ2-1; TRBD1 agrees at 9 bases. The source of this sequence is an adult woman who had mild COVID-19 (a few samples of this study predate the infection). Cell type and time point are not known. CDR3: CASSRRTGENEQFF. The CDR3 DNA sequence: TGTGCCAGCAGCCGGAGGACAGGGGAAAATGAGCAGTTCTTC.